These 5 T cell receptor beta chains were sequenced from one sample in a study of OX40 agonist ivuxolimab in advanced cancers. The library was prepared using the immunoSEQ multiplex PCR assay. The clones in this table, taken by TCRdb from immuneACCESS, are in-frame only. Not every clone is retained; where verified, under half of the shortfall comes from an unresolved V gene, and the cause of the rest is unknown. For this sample there are tens of thousands of clones; around 84% appear just once. About 27% of the sample is taken by the ten largest. The specimen comprised CD4+ or CD8+ T cells sorted from blood, sampled in a trial of the OX40 agonist ivuxolimab. The receptors stem from an adult with an advanced solid tumor such as melanoma, head and neck, liver or kidney cancer.

The chain joins TRBV7-2 to TRBJ2-2; 7 positions agree with TRBD1. From germline, CDR1 is SGHTA and CDR2 FQGNSA. V lost 5 bases, J lost 6 bases, and 9 bases stayed unmatched. The CDR3 is made up of 15 amino acids. The CDR3 loop is CASSKRGLGAGELFF. Written as DNA, the CDR3 is TGTGCCAGCAGCAAAAGGGGGCTCGGAGCCGGGGAGCTGTTTTTT.

The rearrangement joins TRBV7-2 to TRBJ2-6; no reliable D call. V dropped 5 bases and J dropped 0 bases, with 11 bases sitting between them. The CDR3 is 16 amino acids. CDR1 SGHTA and CDR2 FQGNSA come from the germline V gene. The CDR3 sequence: CASSPPEHSGANVLTF. CDR3 sequence (DNA): TGTGCCAGCAGCCCCCCAGAGCACTCTGGGGCCAACGTCCTGACTTTC.

This clone was counted once. The chain is built from TRBV7-8 and TRBJ2-7; TRBD2 agrees at 7 bases. V trimming: 5 bases; J trimming: 2 bases; junction bases outside the gene matches: 6. Germline CDR1 reads SGHVS; CDR2 reads FQNEAQ. This CDR3 has 14 amino acids. Here the CDR3 reads CASSPKRGPYEQYF. The CDR3 region has the DNA TGTGCCAGCAGCCCTAAGCGGGGACCCTACGAGCAGTACTTC. Looking up the rest from reference TRBV7-8 and TRBJ2-7 gives the full variable domain: GAGVSQSPRYKVAKRGQDVALRCDPISGHVSLFWYQQALGQGPEFLTYFQNEAQLDKSGLPSDRFFAERPEGSVSTLKIQRTQQEDSAVYLCASSPKRGPYEQYFGPGTRLTVT.

The chain recombines TRBV29-1 with TRBJ2-5; 10 bases align to TRBD1. J lost 3 bases, V lost 8 bases, and 6 bases had no gene match. CDR1 is SQVTM and CDR2 is ANQGSEA in the germline V gene. This CDR3 comprises 13 residues. The chain's CDR3 is CSTSGTGEETQYF. As DNA, the CDR3 is TGCAGCACGAGCGGGACAGGGGAAGAGACCCAGTACTTC. Full variable domain (remainder filled in from reference TRBV29-1 and TRBJ2-5): SAVISQKPSRDICQRGTSLTIQCQVDSQVTMMFWYRQQPGQSLTLIATANQGSEATYESGFVIDKFPISRPNLTFSTLTVSNMSPEDSSIYLCSTSGTGEETQYFGPGTRLLVL.

This chain joins TRBV14 and TRBJ2-7; perhaps TRBD1 as D (6 bases). The germline V and J ends were trimmed by 10 bases and 1 base, with 23 bases remaining between them. The CDR3 length is 16 residues. Germline V gene lookup returns CDR1 SGHDN and CDR2 FVKESK. In DNA form, the CDR3 reads TGTGCCATCCCACCCCGATCACAGGGTCATTCCTACGAGCAGTACTTC. It translates to CAIPPRSQGHSYEQYF.